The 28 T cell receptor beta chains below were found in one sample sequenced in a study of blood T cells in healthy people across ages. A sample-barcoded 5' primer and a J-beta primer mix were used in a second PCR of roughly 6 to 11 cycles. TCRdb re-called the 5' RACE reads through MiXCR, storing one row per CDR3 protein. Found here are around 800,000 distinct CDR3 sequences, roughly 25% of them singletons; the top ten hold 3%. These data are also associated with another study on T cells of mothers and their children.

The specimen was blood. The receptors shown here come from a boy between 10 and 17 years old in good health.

The CDR3 region is CASSPPGLNTGELFF. In DNA form, the CDR3 reads TGTGCCAGCTCACCACCGGGACTCAACACCGGGGAGCTGTTTTTT. The chain combines TRBV18 with TRBJ2-2; TRBD2 might be the D (6 bases). V lost 0 bases and J lost 2, with 7 bases in between. Germline assignment: CDR1 KGHSH and CDR2 LQKENI. The CDR3 consists of 15 residues.

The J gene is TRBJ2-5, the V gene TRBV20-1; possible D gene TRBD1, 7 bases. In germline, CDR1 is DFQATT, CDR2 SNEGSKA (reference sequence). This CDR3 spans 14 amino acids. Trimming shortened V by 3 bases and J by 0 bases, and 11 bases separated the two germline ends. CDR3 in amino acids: CSASRGEYQETQYF. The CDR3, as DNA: TGCAGTGCTAGCAGGGGGGAGTACCAAGAGACCCAGTACTTC.

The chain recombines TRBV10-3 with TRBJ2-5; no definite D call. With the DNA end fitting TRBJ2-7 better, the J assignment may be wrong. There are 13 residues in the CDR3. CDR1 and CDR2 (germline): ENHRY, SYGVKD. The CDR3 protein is CAISDIGSYEQYF. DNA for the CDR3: TGTGCCATCAGTGATATCGGATCCTACGAGCAGTACTTC.

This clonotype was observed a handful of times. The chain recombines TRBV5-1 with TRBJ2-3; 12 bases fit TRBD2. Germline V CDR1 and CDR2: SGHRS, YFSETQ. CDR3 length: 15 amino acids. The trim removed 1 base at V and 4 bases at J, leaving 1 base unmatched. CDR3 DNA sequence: TGCGCCAGCAGCTTGCTAGCGGGGGGGTCAGATACGCAGTATTTT. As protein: CASSLLAGGSDTQYF.

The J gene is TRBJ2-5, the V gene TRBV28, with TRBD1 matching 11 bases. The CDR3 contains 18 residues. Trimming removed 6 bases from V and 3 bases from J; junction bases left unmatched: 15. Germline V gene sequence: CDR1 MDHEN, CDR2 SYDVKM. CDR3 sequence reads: CASSLPGTGGKAEETQYF. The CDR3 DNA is TGTGCCAGCAGCCTCCCGGGGACAGGGGGAAAGGCTGAAGAGACCCAGTACTTC.

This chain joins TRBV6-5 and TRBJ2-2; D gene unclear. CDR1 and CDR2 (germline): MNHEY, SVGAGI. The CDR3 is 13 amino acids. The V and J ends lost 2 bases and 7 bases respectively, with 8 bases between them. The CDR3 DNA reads TGTGCCAGCAGTTACCCCCAGATCGGGGAGCTGTTTTTT. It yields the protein CASSYPQIGELFF.

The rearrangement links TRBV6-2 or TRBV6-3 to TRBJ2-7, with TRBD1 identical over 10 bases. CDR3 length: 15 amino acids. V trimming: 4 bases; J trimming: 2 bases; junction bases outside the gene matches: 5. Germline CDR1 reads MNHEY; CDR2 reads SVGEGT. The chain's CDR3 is CASSSTGGAPYEQYF. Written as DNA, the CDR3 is TGTGCCAGCAGTTCGACAGGGGGCGCCCCCTACGAGCAGTACTTC.

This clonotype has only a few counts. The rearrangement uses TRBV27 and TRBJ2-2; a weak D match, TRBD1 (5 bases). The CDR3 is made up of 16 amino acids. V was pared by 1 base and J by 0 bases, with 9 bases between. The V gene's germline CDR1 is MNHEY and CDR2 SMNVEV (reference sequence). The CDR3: CASSLYRFANTGELFF. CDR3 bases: TGTGCCAGCAGTTTATACAGGTTCGCGAACACCGGGGAGCTGTTTTTT.

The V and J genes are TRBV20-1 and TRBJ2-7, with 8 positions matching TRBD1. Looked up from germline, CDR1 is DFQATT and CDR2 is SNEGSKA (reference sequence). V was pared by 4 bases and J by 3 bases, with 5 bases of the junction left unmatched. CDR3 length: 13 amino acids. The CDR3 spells CSANRGEYYEQYF. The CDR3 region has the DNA TGCAGTGCTAACAGGGGGGAATACTACGAGCAGTACTTC.

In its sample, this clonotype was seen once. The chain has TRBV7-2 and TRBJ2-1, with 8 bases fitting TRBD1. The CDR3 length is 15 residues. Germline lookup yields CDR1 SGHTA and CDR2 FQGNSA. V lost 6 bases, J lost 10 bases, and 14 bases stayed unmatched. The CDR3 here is CASRLTSGQGNEQFF. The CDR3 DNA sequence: TGTGCCAGCAGGTTAACCTCCGGACAGGGTAACGAGCAGTTCTTC.

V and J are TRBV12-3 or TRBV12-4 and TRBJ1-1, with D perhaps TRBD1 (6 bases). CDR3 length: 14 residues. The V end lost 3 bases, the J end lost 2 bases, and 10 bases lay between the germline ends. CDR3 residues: CASSFGQTNTEAFF. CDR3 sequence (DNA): TGTGCCAGCAGTTTTGGACAGACCAACACTGAAGCTTTCTTT.

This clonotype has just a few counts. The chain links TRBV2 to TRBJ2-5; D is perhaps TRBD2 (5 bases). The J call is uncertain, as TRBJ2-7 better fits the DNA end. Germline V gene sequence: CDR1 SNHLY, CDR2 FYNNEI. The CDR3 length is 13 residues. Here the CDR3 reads CASTPSLLNEQYF. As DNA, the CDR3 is TGTGCCAGCACCCCTAGCCTCCTTAACGAGCAGTACTTC.

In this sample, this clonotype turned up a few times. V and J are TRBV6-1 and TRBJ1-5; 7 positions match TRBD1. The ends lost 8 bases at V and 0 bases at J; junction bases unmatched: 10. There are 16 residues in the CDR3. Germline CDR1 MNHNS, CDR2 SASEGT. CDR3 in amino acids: CASFRDRRYSNQPQHF. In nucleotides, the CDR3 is TGTGCCAGCTTCAGGGACAGACGGTATAGCAATCAGCCCCAGCATTTT.

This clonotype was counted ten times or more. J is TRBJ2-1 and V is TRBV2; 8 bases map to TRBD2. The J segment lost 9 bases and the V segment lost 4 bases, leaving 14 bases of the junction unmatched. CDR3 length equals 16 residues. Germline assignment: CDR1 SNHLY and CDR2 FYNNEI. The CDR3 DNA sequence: TGTGCCAGCAGTGCCTCCTCCGCGGGGGGTTACTCTGAGCAGTTCTTC. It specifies CASSASSAGGYSEQFF.

CDR3 DNA: TGTGCCAGCAGTAACCCCGTAGGGCGACGGACGAACACCGGGGAGCTGTTTTTT. Translating it yields CASSNPVGRRTNTGELFF. The chain links TRBV7-2 to TRBJ2-2; D is uncertain. This CDR3 contains 18 residues. CDR1 and CDR2 from the germline V gene are SGHTA and FQGNSA. V lost 6 bases and J 0 bases, leaving 20 bases between the germline ends.

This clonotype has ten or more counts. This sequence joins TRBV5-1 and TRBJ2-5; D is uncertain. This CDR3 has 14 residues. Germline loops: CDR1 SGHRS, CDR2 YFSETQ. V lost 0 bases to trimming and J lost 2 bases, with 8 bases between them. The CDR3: CASSLVVRQETQYF. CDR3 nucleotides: TGCGCCAGCAGCTTGGTCGTCAGGCAAGAGACCCAGTACTTC.

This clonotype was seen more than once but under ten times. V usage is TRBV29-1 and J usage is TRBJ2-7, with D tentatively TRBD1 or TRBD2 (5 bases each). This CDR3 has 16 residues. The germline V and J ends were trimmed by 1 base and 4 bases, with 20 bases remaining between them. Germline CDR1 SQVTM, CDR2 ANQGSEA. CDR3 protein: CSVEGLGTSRDYEQYF. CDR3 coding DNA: TGCAGCGTTGAAGGCCTGGGGACCAGTCGAGATTACGAGCAGTACTTC.

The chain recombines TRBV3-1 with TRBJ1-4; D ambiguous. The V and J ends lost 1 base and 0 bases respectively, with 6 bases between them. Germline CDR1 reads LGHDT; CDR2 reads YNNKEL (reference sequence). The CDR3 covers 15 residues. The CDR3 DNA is TGTGCCAGCAGCCAAGCAAGGGCAACTAATGAAAAACTGTTTTTT. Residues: CASSQARATNEKLFF.

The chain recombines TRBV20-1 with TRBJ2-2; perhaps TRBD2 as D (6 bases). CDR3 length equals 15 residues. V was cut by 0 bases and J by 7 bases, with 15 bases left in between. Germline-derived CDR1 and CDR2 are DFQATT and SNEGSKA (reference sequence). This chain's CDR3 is CSARDTRGAGGELFF. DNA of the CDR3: TGCAGTGCTAGAGATACTAGAGGAGCGGGCGGGGAGCTGTTTTTT.

The CDR3 loop reads CSVGGGSTAGRAFF. CDR3 bases: TGCAGCGTTGGGGGGGGTTCCACAGCTGGAAGAGCTTTCTTT. The J gene is TRBJ1-1, the V gene TRBV29-1, with D possibly being TRBD1 (5 bases). Germline V gene sequence: CDR1 SQVTM, CDR2 ANQGSEA. This CDR3 has 14 residues. The ends were cut back, 4 bases at V and 10 bases at J, with 22 bases in the middle.

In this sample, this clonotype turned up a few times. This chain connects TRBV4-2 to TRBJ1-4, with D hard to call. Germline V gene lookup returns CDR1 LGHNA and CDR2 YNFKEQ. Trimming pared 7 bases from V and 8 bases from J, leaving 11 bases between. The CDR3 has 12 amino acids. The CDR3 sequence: CASTQVGEKLFF. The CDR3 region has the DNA TGTGCCAGCACCCAGGTCGGCGAAAAACTGTTTTTT.

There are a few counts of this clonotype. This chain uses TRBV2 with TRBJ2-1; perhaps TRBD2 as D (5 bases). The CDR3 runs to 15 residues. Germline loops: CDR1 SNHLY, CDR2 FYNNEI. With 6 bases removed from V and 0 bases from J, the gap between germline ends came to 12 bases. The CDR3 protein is CASRSGGSSYNEQFF. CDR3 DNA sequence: TGTGCCAGCAGGAGCGGTGGGAGCTCCTACAATGAGCAGTTCTTC.

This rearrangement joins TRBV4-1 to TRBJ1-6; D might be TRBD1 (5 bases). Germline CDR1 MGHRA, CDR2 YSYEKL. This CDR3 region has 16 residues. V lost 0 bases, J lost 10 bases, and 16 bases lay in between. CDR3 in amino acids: CASSQDQAGELSPLHF. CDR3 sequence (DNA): TGCGCCAGCAGCCAAGATCAGGCGGGGGAGCTCTCACCCCTCCACTTT.

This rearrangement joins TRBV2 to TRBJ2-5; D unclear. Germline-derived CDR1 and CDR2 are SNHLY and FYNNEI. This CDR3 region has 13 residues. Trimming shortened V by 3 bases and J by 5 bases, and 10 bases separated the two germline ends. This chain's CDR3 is CASSDDVMETQYF. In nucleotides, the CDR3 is TGTGCCAGCAGTGATGACGTAATGGAGACCCAGTACTTC.

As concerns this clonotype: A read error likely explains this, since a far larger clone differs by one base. The chain's CDR3 is CASSLQETQHF. The CDR3 region has the DNA TGTGCCAGCAGTTTACAAGAGACCCAGCACTTC. The V call is TRBV28, the J call TRBJ2-5; D is undetermined. CDR3 size: 11 residues. Germline V gene lookup returns CDR1 MDHEN and CDR2 SYDVKM.

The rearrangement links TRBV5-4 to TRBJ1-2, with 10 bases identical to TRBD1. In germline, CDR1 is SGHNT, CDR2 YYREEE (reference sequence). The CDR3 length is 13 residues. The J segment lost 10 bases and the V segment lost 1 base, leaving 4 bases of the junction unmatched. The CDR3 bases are TGTGCCAGCAGCTTGCGACAGGGGGCTGCCTACACCTTC. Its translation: CASSLRQGAAYTF.

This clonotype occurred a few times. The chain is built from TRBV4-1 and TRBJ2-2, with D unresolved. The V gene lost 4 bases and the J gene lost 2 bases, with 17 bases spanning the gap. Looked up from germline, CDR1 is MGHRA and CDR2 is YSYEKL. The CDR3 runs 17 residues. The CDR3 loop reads CASSLLVNKPNTGELFF. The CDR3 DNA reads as TGCGCCAGCAGCCTATTGGTAAACAAGCCAAACACCGGGGAGCTGTTTTTT.

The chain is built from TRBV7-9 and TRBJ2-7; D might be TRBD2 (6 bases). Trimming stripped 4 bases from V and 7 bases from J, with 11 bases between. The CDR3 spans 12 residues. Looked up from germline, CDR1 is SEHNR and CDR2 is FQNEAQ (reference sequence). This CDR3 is CASSWRVSEQYF. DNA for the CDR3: TGTGCCAGCAGCTGGAGGGTGTCGGAGCAGTACTTC.